This T cell receptor beta chain was identified in a study of OX40 agonist ivuxolimab in advanced cancers. On the study more broadly: Enrollees could have had prior anti-PD-1, anti-PD-L1 or anti-CTLA-4 therapy, which 30% to 50% had received. Three patients had partial responses: one hepatocellular carcinoma, two cutaneous melanoma.

Autoimmune disease history or systemic immunosuppression led to patient exclusion. The data were produced by immunoSEQ multiplex PCR, yet TCRdb's version contains in-frame clones alone and is incomplete. This table holds just under 80,000 clones, roughly 81% found once. Worth noting for this clone: The antigen is undetermined.

CDR3 length: 16 residues. V lost 1 base, J lost 6 bases, and 15 bases lay in between. In germline, CDR1 is SNHLY, CDR2 FYNNEI. General observations from the study: Some patients without response likewise showed low normalized clonal expansion.

The J gene is TRBJ2-2, the V gene TRBV2, with D perhaps TRBD2 (5 bases). The clonotype originates from an adult with an advanced solid tumor such as melanoma, head and neck, liver or kidney cancer. The specimen comprised CD4+ or CD8+ T cells sorted from blood, sampled in a trial of the OX40 agonist ivuxolimab. The CDR3 DNA is TGTGCCAGCAGTGAAGGGGTCGGGGTAACCGCCGGGGAGCTGTTTTTT. The encoded protein is CASSEGVGVTAGELFF. The entire variable domain, with the rest obtained from reference TRBV2 and TRBJ2-2, is as follows: EPEVTQTPSHQVTQMGQEVILRCVPISNHLYFYWYRQILGQKVEFLVSFYNNEISEKSEIFDDQFSVERPDGSNFTLKIRSTKLEDSAMYFCASSEGVGVTAGELFFGEGSRLTVL.